The 17 T cell receptor beta chains listed next were all sequenced from one sample in a study of blood T cell repertoires in COVID-19. Using immunoSEQ multiplex PCR, the repertoire was profiled, and TCRdb retains in-frame clones only, with some absent. The repertoire holds roughly 59,000 clones, with around 80% as singletons. The specimen sequenced was peripheral blood. Receptor source: a human donor in a cohort sampled during active COVID-19.

The chain couples TRBV11-3 to TRBJ2-7; 7 bases agree with TRBD2. V shed 2 bases and J 5 bases; nucleotides not matched to a gene: 9. This CDR3 region has 15 residues. Germline V gives CDR1 SGHNT, CDR2 YENEEA. In DNA form, the CDR3 reads TGTGCCAGCAGCTTAAGCGGTGCGGGAGCCAACGAGCAGTACTTC. It translates to CASSLSGAGANEQYF.

This chain connects TRBV7-2 to TRBJ2-1; TRBD2 matches at 7 bases. The CDR3 consists of 13 residues. Germline loops: CDR1 SGHTA, CDR2 FQGNSA. V lost 2 bases to trimming and J lost 10 bases; unmatched junction nucleotides: 5. The CDR3 region is CASSLPPGGEQFF. CDR3 DNA sequence: TGTGCCAGCAGCTTACCCCCCGGGGGGGAGCAGTTCTTC.

The chain carries TRBV6-5 and TRBJ1-1; 11 nucleotides align to TRBD1. The CDR3 has 13 residues. Trimming cost V 7 bases and J 8 bases; bases outside gene matches: 6. Germline assignment: CDR1 MNHEY and CDR2 SVGAGI. The DNA for the CDR3 is TGTGCCAGCACTAGGGACAGGGGGGGCGAAGCTTTCTTT. Translation gives CASTRDRGGEAFF.

The rearrangement links TRBV6-5 to TRBJ1-2; 7 bases match TRBD1. The J segment lost 2 bases and the V segment lost 2 bases, leaving 8 bases of the junction unmatched. The germline V gene encodes CDR1 MNHEY and CDR2 SVGAGI. The CDR3 is made up of 16 amino acids. The CDR3 region is CASSYLAQGVNYGYTF. Here the CDR3 DNA reads TGTGCCAGCAGTTACCTGGCGCAGGGGGTAAACTATGGCTACACCTTC.

This chain uses TRBV5-8 with TRBJ2-3, with 8 positions matching TRBD2. This CDR3 region has 16 residues. CDR1 is SGHTS, CDR2 YDEGEE, per germline. The trim removed 2 bases at V and 2 bases at J, leaving 7 bases unmatched. In DNA form, the CDR3 reads TGTGCCAGCAGCTTTGGGAATAGCGGGACCACAGATACGCAGTATTTT. This encodes CASSFGNSGTTDTQYF.

The table lists this clone with a few counts. The rearrangement uses TRBV19 and TRBJ1-6, with D uncertain. CDR3 length: 14 amino acids. Deletions cut 3 bases from V and 7 bases from J, with 10 bases between. In germline, CDR1 is LNHDA, CDR2 SQIVND (reference sequence). Here the CDR3 reads CASSISRSNSPLHF. The CDR3 DNA reads TGTGCCAGTAGTATTTCCAGATCGAATTCACCCCTCCACTTT.

The J gene is TRBJ2-1, the V gene TRBV9; TRBD2 might be the D (5 bases). This CDR3 contains 16 residues. Trimming stripped 0 bases from V and 2 bases from J, with 12 bases between. CDR1 and CDR2 (germline): SGDLS, YYNGEE. Here the CDR3 DNA reads TGTGCCAGCAGCGTAGTCGGAAGCGGAGCCTACAATGAGCAGTTCTTC. This encodes CASSVVGSGAYNEQFF.

CDR3 nucleotides: TGTGCCAGCAGTTTGAGGACTGCCTACAATGAGCAGTTCTTC. It translates to CASSLRTAYNEQFF. The V and J genes are TRBV6-5 and TRBJ2-1; D perhaps matches TRBD2 (5 bases). Germline loops: CDR1 MNHEY, CDR2 SVGAGI. The V and J ends lost 4 bases and 2 bases respectively, with 9 bases between them. The CDR3 covers 14 residues.

V gene TRBV6-2 or TRBV6-3 combines with J gene TRBJ2-7; D uncertain. CDR3 size: 13 residues. Trimming left V 4 bases short and J 0 bases short, with 7 bases between. In germline, CDR1 is MNHEY, CDR2 SVGEGT. CDR3: CASSSLTSYEQYF. In DNA, the CDR3 is TGTGCCAGCAGTTCACTCACCTCCTACGAGCAGTACTTC.

The chain has TRBV6-5 and TRBJ1-2; 11 bases are a match to TRBD1. The CDR3 loop spans 15 amino acids. Looked up from germline, CDR1 is MNHEY and CDR2 is SVGAGI. Losses at the gene ends were 6 bases for V and 6 bases for J; bases not matched to a gene: 9. The CDR3 is CASSGQGAITDGYTF. The CDR3 coding sequence is TGTGCCAGCAGCGGACAGGGGGCAATAACGGATGGCTACACCTTC.

This rearrangement joins TRBV4-1 to TRBJ1-4, with a possible D match to TRBD1 (6 bases). The CDR3 runs 15 residues. Trimming shortened V by 0 bases and J by 4 bases, and 9 bases separated the two germline ends. CDR1 MGHRA and CDR2 YSYEKL come from the germline V gene. The CDR3 region is CASSQEGRGNEKLFF. CDR3 in DNA: TGCGCCAGCAGCCAAGAAGGCAGGGGTAATGAAAAACTGTTTTTT.

CDR3 coding DNA: TGTGCCAGCAGCGGGGGGGACGGCTACGAGCAGTACTTC. It specifies CASSGGDGYEQYF. The V and J genes are TRBV5-5 and TRBJ2-7; 7 bases are shared with TRBD2. The CDR3 covers 13 residues. V shed 4 bases, J shed 3 bases, and the junction held 4 bases outside the gene matches. Germline assignment: CDR1 SGHKS and CDR2 YYEKEE (reference sequence).

J is TRBJ2-7 and V is TRBV4-2; 8 bases map to TRBD1. V lost 2 bases to trimming and J lost 5 bases; unmatched junction nucleotides: 8. Germline values: CDR1 LGHNA, CDR2 YNFKEQ. CDR3 length equals 15 residues. In DNA form, the CDR3 reads TGTGCCAGCAGCCAAATTGCAGGGGGCGAGGACGAGCAGTACTTC. Protein: CASSQIAGGEDEQYF.

This clone has just a few counts. The gene calls are TRBV5-6 and TRBJ2-7; 7 bases are a match to TRBD1. Germline CDR1 reads SGHDT; CDR2 reads YYEEEE. The CDR3 contains 16 residues. V trimming: 2 bases; J trimming: 1 base; junction bases outside the gene matches: 9. The CDR3 loop is CASSFGVGGSSYEQYF. The CDR3 DNA is TGTGCCAGCAGCTTTGGAGTAGGGGGCTCATCCTACGAGCAGTACTTC.

V usage is TRBV9 and J usage is TRBJ2-1; 8 bases are a match to TRBD2. The CDR3 length is 14 residues. Germline lookup yields CDR1 SGDLS and CDR2 YYNGEE. V lost 4 bases to trimming and J lost 4 bases; unmatched junction nucleotides: 4. This CDR3 reads CASSQTSAYNEQFF. Here the CDR3 DNA reads TGTGCCAGCAGCCAGACTAGCGCGTACAATGAGCAGTTCTTC.

This clone is deemed medium-sized. The rearrangement joins TRBV4-1 to TRBJ2-3, with D possibly TRBD2 on 6 matching bases. This CDR3 has 16 residues. V shed 3 bases and J shed 2 bases, with 15 bases lying between them. Germline-derived CDR1 and CDR2 are MGHRA and YSYEKL. CDR3 amino acids: CASSHPAGLLTDTQYF. Written as DNA, the CDR3 is TGCGCCAGCAGCCACCCCGCGGGACTTCTCACAGATACGCAGTATTTT.

The V gene is TRBV13, the J gene TRBJ1-2; 9 bases map to TRBD1. The trim removed 3 bases at V and 0 bases at J, leaving 14 bases unmatched. The CDR3 consists of 19 residues. Germline V CDR1 and CDR2: PRHDT, FYEKMQ (reference sequence). The CDR3 sequence: CASSFWKQGARPTNYGYTF. The CDR3 DNA sequence: TGTGCCAGCAGCTTCTGGAAACAGGGGGCGCGACCGACTAACTATGGCTACACCTTC. The entire variable domain, with the rest obtained from reference TRBV13 and TRBJ1-2, is as follows: AAGVIQSPRHLIKEKRETATLKCYPIPRHDTVYWYQQGPGQDPQFLISFYEKMQSDKGSIPDRFSAQQFSDYHSELNMSSLELGDSALYFCASSFWKQGARPTNYGYTFGSGTRLTVV.